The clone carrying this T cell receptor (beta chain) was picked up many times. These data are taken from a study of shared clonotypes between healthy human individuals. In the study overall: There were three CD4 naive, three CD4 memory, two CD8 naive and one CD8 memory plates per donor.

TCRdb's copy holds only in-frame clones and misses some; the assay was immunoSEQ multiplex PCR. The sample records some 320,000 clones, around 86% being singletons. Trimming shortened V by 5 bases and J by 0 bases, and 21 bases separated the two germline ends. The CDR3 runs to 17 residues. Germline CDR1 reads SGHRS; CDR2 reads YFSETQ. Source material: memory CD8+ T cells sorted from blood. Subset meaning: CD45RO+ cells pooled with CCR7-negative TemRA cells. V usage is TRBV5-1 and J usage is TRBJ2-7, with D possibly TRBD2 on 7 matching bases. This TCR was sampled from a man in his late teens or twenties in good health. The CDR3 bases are TGCGCCAGCAGATATGGTGGCGCGGGGGCCAGCTCCTACGAGCAGTACTTC. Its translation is CASRYGGAGASSYEQYF.